This note documents a single TCR beta chain sequence. The antigen is undetermined. The data stem from a study of T cells in Graves' hyperthyroidism and ophthalmopathy. Graves' hyperthyroidism is called stable when ophthalmopathy does not progress within 18 months. Regarding the study as a whole: The authors' 13 V-J model separated ophthalmopathy from stable hyperthyroidism. Most thyroid clonotypes expanded above 0.001 were also detected in blood.

After removal of 4 bases from V and 8 bases from J, the junction contained 8 bases not matched to a gene. Germline loops: CDR1 MNHEY, CDR2 SMNVEV (reference sequence). CDR3 length: 15 amino acids. From RNA transcripts, TCR beta CDR3 regions were amplified. The HTBI set primed first-round TCR CDR3 RT-PCR. TCRdb reprocessed the multiplex PCR reads with MiXCR, giving one entry per CDR3 protein. Of about 400,000 distinct CDR3 sequences listed, about 25% are singletons. The origin of this receptor is a man aged 50-60 years with Graves' hyperthyroidism. The rearrangement joins TRBV27 to TRBJ2-3; 11 bases align to TRBD2. Sample: blood. The CDR3 loop reads CASSSRLAGPATQYF. The CDR3 DNA reads as TGTGCCAGCAGTTCTCGACTAGCGGGACCCGCTACGCAGTATTTT.